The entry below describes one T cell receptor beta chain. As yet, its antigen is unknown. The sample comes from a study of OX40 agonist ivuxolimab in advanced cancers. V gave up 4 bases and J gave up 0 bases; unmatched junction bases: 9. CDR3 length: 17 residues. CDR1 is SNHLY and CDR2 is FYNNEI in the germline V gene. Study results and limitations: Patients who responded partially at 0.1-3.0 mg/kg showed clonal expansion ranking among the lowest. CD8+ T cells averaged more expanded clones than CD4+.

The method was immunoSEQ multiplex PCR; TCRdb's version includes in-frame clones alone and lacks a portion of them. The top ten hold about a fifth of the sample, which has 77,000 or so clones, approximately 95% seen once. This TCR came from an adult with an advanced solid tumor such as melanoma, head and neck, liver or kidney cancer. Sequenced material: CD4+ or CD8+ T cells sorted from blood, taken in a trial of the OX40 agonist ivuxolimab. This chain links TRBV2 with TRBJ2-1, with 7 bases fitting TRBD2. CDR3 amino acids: CASSVGLAETSYNEQFF. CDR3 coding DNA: TGTGCCAGCAGTGTGGGGCTAGCGGAGACCTCCTACAATGAGCAGTTCTTC.